The next 15 T cell receptor beta chains were all read from a single sample in a study of tumor and adjacent non-tumor tissue in lung cancer. The template was RNA from unsorted bulk tissue. A modified ARM-PCR protocol with three rounds of nested PCR amplified TCRbeta. TCRdb called the multiplex PCR reads again in MiXCR, with one record for every CDR3 protein. The profile shows about 93,000 distinct CDR3 sequences, just over 65% of them singletons. The sequencing input was lung tumor tissue. The receptors originated from a man aged 60 to 75 with non-small cell lung cancer.

This clonotype was observed at least ten times. The genes are TRBV29-1 and TRBJ1-2; D is perhaps TRBD1 (6 bases). CDR1 SQVTM and CDR2 ANQGSEA come from the germline V gene. This CDR3 has 11 residues. V gave up 5 bases and J gave up 6 bases, with 10 bases separating them. CDR3 coding DNA: TGCAGCGTTACGGGGGGCCATGGCTACACCTTC. It specifies CSVTGGHGYTF.

Details on this clonotype: At one of its ends the junction is not consistent with the germline gene, which may arise from a read error. The chain has TRBV6-6 and TRBJ1-5; D remains ambiguous. Germline lookup yields CDR1 MNHNY and CDR2 SVGAGI (reference sequence). The CDR3 has 16 residues. CDR3 amino acids: CASKSRTADSNQSQHF. Written as DNA, the CDR3 is TGTGCCAGCAAATCCCGAACGGCGGATAGCAATCAGTCCCAGCATTTT.

Concerning this clonotype: The CDR3 ends on some other residue instead of the conserved phenylalanine or tryptophan, so this is likely a read error. This rearrangement joins TRBV6-2 or TRBV6-3 to TRBJ2-5; 9 nucleotides agree with TRBD1. Germline V gene lookup returns CDR1 MNHEY and CDR2 SVGEGT. V gave up 8 bases and J gave up 4 bases; unmatched junction bases: 8. The CDR3 totals 14 residues. CDR3 amino acids: CASATGGILETQYL. CDR3 DNA sequence: TGTGCCAGCGCGACAGGGGGTATTTTAGAGACCCAGTACTTA.

As concerns this clonotype: One end of the junction does not line up with germline, which may come from a read error. The genes are TRBV11-1 and TRBJ1-1; TRBD1 might be the D (5 bases). The CDR3 covers 17 residues. Germline CDR1 reads SGHAT; CDR2 reads FQDESV (reference sequence). CDR3 region: CSSSSFRDGTVNTEAFF. The CDR3 DNA reads TGTTCCAGCAGCTCATTCAGGGACGGCACAGTTAACACTGAAGCTTTCTTT.

In this sample, this clonotype turned up a few times. Since no conserved phenylalanine or tryptophan closes the CDR3, a read error is the likely cause. J is TRBJ2-7 and V is TRBV11-1; D call uncertain. CDR3 size: 14 residues. CDR1 is SGHAT and CDR2 is FQDESV in the germline V gene (reference sequence). The CDR3 DNA is TGTTCCAGCAGCTTTCCCGGCGGCGCCTACGAGCAGTACATT. It yields the protein CSSSFPGGAYEQYI.

On this clonotype itself: Relative to the germline gene, one junction end is altered; a read error may explain this. The chain is built from TRBV20-1 and TRBJ2-2, with TRBD1 matching 10 bases. The CDR3 loop spans 15 amino acids. Germline V CDR1 and CDR2: DFQATT, SNEGSKA (reference sequence). In nucleotides, the CDR3 is TGCAGTGCGGTCAAGGGACAGGGGAACACCGGGGAGCCGTTTTTT. Amino acid sequence: CSAVKGQGNTGEPFF.

This clonotype was detected many times. CDR3 residues: CASSPEGSHGYTF. For the CDR3, the DNA is TGTGCCAGCAGCCCCGAAGGGTCTCATGGCTACACCTTC. This chain joins TRBV5-8 and TRBJ1-2; D call uncertain. Looked up from germline, CDR1 is SGHTS and CDR2 is YDEGEE. The V and J ends lost 4 bases and 6 bases respectively, with 13 bases between them. This CDR3 is built from 13 residues.

As regards this clonotype: One base away lies a much larger clone, so this may be a sequencing read error. V is TRBV20-1 and J is TRBJ2-1; maybe TRBD2 (6 bases). The CDR3 sequence is 13 residues long. Between the trimmed V and J ends, which lost 4 bases and 6 bases, there was a span of 13 bases. The V gene's germline CDR1 is DFQATT and CDR2 SNEGSKA (reference sequence). The CDR3, as DNA: TGCAGTGCTAAAGCTATGGGGGGCAATGAGCAGTTCTTC. Its translation: CSAKAMGGNEQFF.

The gene calls are TRBV6-2 or TRBV6-3 and TRBJ2-7, with D perhaps TRBD1 (5 bases). The CDR3 consists of 15 residues. CDR1 is MNHEY and CDR2 is SVGEGT in the germline V gene. Trimming removed 0 bases at V and 3 bases at J, with 12 bases between. The CDR3 DNA reads as TGTGCCAGCAGTTACTCACGGCAACAGGACTACGAGCAGTACTTC. Protein sequence: CASSYSRQQDYEQYF.

Remarks on this clonotype: A much larger clone differs from this one at a single base, so this may be a read error. The chain has TRBV20-1 and TRBJ2-1; 10 bases fit TRBD2. This CDR3 spans 17 amino acids. Germline V CDR1 and CDR2: DFQATT, SNEGSKA (reference sequence). CDR3 in amino acids: CSARALRLAGPYNEQSF. The DNA of the CDR3 is TGCAGTGCTAGAGCCCTGAGACTAGCGGGTCCCTACAATGAGCAGTCCTTC.

This clonotype was observed at least ten times. This chain joins TRBV10-3 and TRBJ2-1; D not resolved. V lost 8 bases and J 5 bases, leaving 16 bases between the germline ends. The germline CDR1 and CDR2 sequences are ENHRY and SYGVKD. This CDR3 comprises 14 residues. CDR3 amino acids: CAIHSTLGDNEQFF. The CDR3 coding sequence is TGTGCCATCCATTCAACGCTGGGCGACAATGAGCAGTTCTTC.

Concerning this clonotype: Compared with germline, one end of the junction differs, possibly owing to a read error. V usage is TRBV6-2 or TRBV6-3 and J usage is TRBJ2-1, with D uncertain. CDR3 size: 13 residues. Germline V lookup: CDR1 MNHEY, CDR2 SVGEGT. The CDR3 DNA is TGTGCCAGCAAACTCCAGGTGGTGAATGAGCAGTTTTTC. This sequence encodes CASKLQVVNEQFF.

Of note for this clonotype: Germline is not matched at one junction end, which may reflect a read error. The V call is TRBV6-6, the J call TRBJ1-1; a weak D match, TRBD1 (5 bases). CDR1 MNHNY and CDR2 SVGAGI come from the germline V gene (reference sequence). This CDR3 is built from 14 residues. CDR3 residues: CVSRTGTGDTEAFF. CDR3 nucleotide sequence: TGTGTCAGCAGAACCGGGACGGGGGATACTGAAGCTTTCTTT.

Worth noting for this clonotype: An end of the junction does not agree with germline; a read error may underlie this. The chain joins TRBV11-1 to TRBJ2-7, with D perhaps matching TRBD1 (5 bases). Germline V gene lookup returns CDR1 SGHAT and CDR2 FQDESV (reference sequence). The CDR3 covers 15 residues. CDR3 region: CASSLVTVDTREQYF. The CDR3 DNA reads TGTGCCAGTAGCTTAGTGACAGTGGATACTCGCGAGCAGTACTTC.

Only one count was recorded for this clonotype. The J gene is TRBJ1-1, the V gene TRBV11-1; TRBD1 is a possible D gene (5 bases). The CDR3 covers 15 residues. Per the germline V gene, CDR1 is SGHAT and CDR2 is FQDESV (reference sequence). The V end lost 3 bases, the J end lost 6 bases, and 17 bases lay between the germline ends. CDR3 loop: CASSLKRGPEAEAFF. The CDR3 DNA sequence: TGTGCCAGCAGCTTGAAGAGGGGCCCTGAGGCTGAAGCTTTCTTT. The variable domain in full, with the rest retrieved from reference TRBV11-1 and TRBJ1-1, is EAEVAQSPRYKITEKSQAVAFWCDPISGHATLYWYRQILGQGPELLVQFQDESVVDDSQLPKDRFSAERLKGVDSTLKIQPAELGDSAMYLCASSLKRGPEAEAFFGQGTRLTVV.